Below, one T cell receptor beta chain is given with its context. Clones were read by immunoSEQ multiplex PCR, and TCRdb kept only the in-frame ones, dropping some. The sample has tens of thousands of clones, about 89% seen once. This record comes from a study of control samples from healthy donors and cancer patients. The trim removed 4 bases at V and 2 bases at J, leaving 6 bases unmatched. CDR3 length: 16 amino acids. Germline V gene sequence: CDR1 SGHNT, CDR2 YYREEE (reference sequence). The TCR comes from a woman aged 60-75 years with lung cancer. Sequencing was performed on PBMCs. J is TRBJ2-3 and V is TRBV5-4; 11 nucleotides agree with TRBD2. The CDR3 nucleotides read TGTGCCAGCAGCCCTGGGACTAGCGGTTACACAGATACGCAGTATTTT. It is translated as CASSPGTSGYTDTQYF.